These T cell receptor beta chains were read from a single sample in a study of blood T cell repertoires in COVID-19. TCRdb keeps only in-frame clones here, not all; method: immunoSEQ multiplex PCR. Of 190,000 or so clones listed, about 83% are singletons. Sequencing was performed on peripheral blood. These receptors were collected from a man between 50 and 59 years old with active or convalescent COVID-19. Each CDR3 is given with its conserved first and last residue. The order of the fields is clone size, D gene, J gene, V gene, CDR3 DNA, CDR3 protein. D genes are given only for firm matches. Expanded clones get a size class; other rows say once, few or many, or leave the size out.

>NA|NA|TRBJ1-1|TRBV4-1
TGCGCCAGCAGCCCGTGGCTGGAGTCCGTGAACACTGAAGCTTTCTTT
CASSPWLESVNTEAFF
>once|NA|TRBJ1-5|TRBV2
TGTGCCAGCAGTGAATTTATGGGCGGGGGGTATAGCAATCAGCCCCAGCATTTT
CASSEFMGGGYSNQPQHF
>NA|TRBD1|TRBJ1-1|TRBV30
TGTGCCTGGGGGACAGGGCGGAACACTGAAGCTTTCTTT
CAWGTGRNTEAFF
>NA|TRBD2|TRBJ2-1|TRBV12-3/TRBV12-4
TGTGCCAGCGGCAGCGGGGTCTACAATGAGCAGTTCTTC
CASGSGVYNEQFF
>few|NA|TRBJ2-7|TRBV9
TGTGCCAGCAGTCCGACAGGATTAATCTACGAGCAGTACTTC
CASSPTGLIYEQYF
>NA|NA|TRBJ2-3|TRBV24-1
TGTGCCACCAGTGATCCTCGGGACTTCGGCACAGATACGCAGTATTTT
CATSDPRDFGTDTQYF
>NA|TRBD2|TRBJ2-7|TRBV10-3
TGTGCCATCAGTGCGGGGGGCGAGCAGTACTTC
CAISAGGEQYF
>many|TRBD2|TRBJ2-7|TRBV5-1
TGCGCCAGCAGCTTGGCGGGGGGGATCTACGAGCAGTACTTC
CASSLAGGIYEQYF
>NA|NA|TRBJ1-2|TRBV27
TGTGCCAGCAGCCTCCCAGGGCGAGGCTACACCTTC
CASSLPGRGYTF
>NA|TRBD2|TRBJ2-2|TRBV11-2
TGTGCCAGCAGTGTTCCGGGGGGAACCGGGGAGCTGTTTTTT
CASSVPGGTGELFF
>NA|TRBD2|TRBJ2-7|TRBV20-1
TGCAGTGCTGGGGAGGGGTACGAGCAGTACTTC
CSAGEGYEQYF
>NA|NA|TRBJ1-5|TRBV6-2/TRBV6-3
TGTGCCAGCAGTTACACCGCGAATCAGCCCCAGCATTTT
CASSYTANQPQHF
>NA|NA|TRBJ2-7|TRBV10-2
TGCGCCAGCAGTGAGTCCGGACAGCCTTCCTACGAGCAGTACTTC
CASSESGQPSYEQYF
>NA|TRBD1|TRBJ1-2|TRBV7-6
TGTGCCAGCAGCTTAACAGGGGGTGAAGTCTATGGCTACACCTTC
CASSLTGGEVYGYTF
>once|NA|TRBJ1-1|TRBV3-1/TRBV3-2
TGTGCCAGCAGCCAAGGAAGCCTGAACACTGAAGCTTTCTTT
CASSQGSLNTEAFF
>many|NA|TRBJ2-3|TRBV5-1
TGCGCCAGCAGCTTGAACGGGAGAGGCTCAGATACGCAGTATTTT
CASSLNGRGSDTQYF
>NA|TRBD1|TRBJ1-1|TRBV2
TGTGCCGGCCGGGACAGCGGGAACACTGAAGCTTTCTTT
CAGRDSGNTEAFF
>NA|TRBD2|TRBJ2-5|TRBV18
TGTGCCAGCTCACCGGGACTAGCGAGCCAAGAGACCCAGTACTTC
CASSPGLASQETQYF
>NA|TRBD2|TRBJ2-2|TRBV2
TGTGCCAGCAGTCAGAGGATTAGCGGGATCGGGGAGCTGTTTTTT
CASSQRISGIGELFF
>NA|NA|TRBJ1-2|TRBV9
TGTGCCAGCAGCGCCCGGGTGGGGGGTTACTATGGCTACACCTTC
CASSARVGGYYGYTF
>NA|TRBD1|TRBJ2-2|TRBV4-1
TGCGCCAGCAGCCAAGATGCGCCGGGACAGGGGGCGCGCGGCACCGGGGAGCTGTTTTTT
CASSQDAPGQGARGTGELFF
>NA|TRBD1|TRBJ2-1|TRBV15
TGTGCCACCAGCAGAGAACAGGGGGTCGGCAATGAGCAGTTCTTC
CATSREQGVGNEQFF
>NA|TRBD1|TRBJ1-2|TRBV6-6
TGTGCCAGCAGTTACGTCCCGGGACAGATATATGGCTACACCTTC
CASSYVPGQIYGYTF
>few|TRBD2|TRBJ2-1|TRBV3-1/TRBV3-2
TGTGCCAGCAGCCATTCAGCGGGACTCTCCTACAATGAGCAGTTCTTC
CASSHSAGLSYNEQFF
>NA|TRBD2|TRBJ2-1|TRBV2
TGTGCCAGCAGTGAAGGTCTAGCGGGAGTTCAGCAGTTCTTC
CASSEGLAGVQQFF
>NA|TRBD1|TRBJ1-1|TRBV4-1
TGCGCCAGCAGCCAAGGACAGGGAATGACTGAAGCTTTCTTT
CASSQGQGMTEAFF
>once|NA|TRBJ1-1|TRBV7-3
TGTGCCAGCAGCTTAAGTGGGGCCGGGAACACTGAAGCTTTCTTT
CASSLSGAGNTEAFF
>NA|TRBD2|TRBJ2-5|TRBV4-2
TGTGCCAGCAGCCATTCCAGCGGGAGGGAAGAAGAGACCCAGTACTTC
CASSHSSGREEETQYF